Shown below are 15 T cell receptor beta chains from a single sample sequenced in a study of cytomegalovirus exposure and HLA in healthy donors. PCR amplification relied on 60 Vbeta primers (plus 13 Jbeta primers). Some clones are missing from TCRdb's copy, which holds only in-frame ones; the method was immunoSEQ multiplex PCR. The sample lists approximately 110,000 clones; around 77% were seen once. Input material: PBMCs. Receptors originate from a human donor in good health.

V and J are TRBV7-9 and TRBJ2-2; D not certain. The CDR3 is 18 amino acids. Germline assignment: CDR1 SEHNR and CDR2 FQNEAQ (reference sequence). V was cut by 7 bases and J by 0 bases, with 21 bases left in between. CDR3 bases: TGTGCCAGCACCCCGACGCCCAGGAAGAAGGCGAACACCGGGGAGCTGTTTTTT. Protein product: CASTPTPRKKANTGELFF. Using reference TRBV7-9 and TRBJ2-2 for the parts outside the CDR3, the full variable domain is DTGVSQNPRHKITKRGQNVTFRCDPISEHNRLYWYRQTLGQGPEFLTYFQNEAQLEKSRLLSDRFSAERPKGSFSTLEIQRTEQGDSAMYLCASTPTPRKKANTGELFFGEGSRLTVL.

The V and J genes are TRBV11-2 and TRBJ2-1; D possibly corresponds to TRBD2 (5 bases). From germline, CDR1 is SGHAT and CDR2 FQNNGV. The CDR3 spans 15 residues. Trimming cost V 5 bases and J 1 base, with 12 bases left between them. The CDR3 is CASSRTGWSYNEQFF. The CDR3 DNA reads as TGTGCCAGCAGCCGGACTGGATGGTCCTACAATGAGCAGTTCTTC.

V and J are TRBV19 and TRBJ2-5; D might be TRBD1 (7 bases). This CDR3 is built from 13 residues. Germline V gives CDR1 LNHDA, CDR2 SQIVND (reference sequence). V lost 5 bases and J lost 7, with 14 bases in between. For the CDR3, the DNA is TGTGCCAGTAGTGCGGGACAGTATGGGACCCAGTACTTC. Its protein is CASSAGQYGTQYF. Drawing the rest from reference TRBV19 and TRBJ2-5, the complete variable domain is DGGITQSPKYLFRKEGQNVTLSCEQNLNHDAMYWYRQDPGQGLRLIYYSQIVNDFQKGDIAEGYSVSREKKESFPLTVTSAQKNPTAFYLCASSAGQYGTQYFGPGTRLLVL.

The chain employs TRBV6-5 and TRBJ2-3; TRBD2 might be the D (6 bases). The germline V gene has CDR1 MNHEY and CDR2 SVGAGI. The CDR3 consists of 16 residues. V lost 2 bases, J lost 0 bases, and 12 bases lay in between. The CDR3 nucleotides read TGTGCCAGCAGTTACGGGACTTTTTCTAGCACAGATACGCAGTATTTT. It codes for CASSYGTFSSTDTQYF.

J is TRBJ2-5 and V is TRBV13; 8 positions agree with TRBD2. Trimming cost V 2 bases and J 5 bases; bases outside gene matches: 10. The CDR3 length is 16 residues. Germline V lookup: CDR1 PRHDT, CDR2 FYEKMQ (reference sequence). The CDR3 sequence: CASSLLGVAGRETQYF. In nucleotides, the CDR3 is TGTGCCAGCAGCTTACTGGGAGTAGCGGGACGGGAGACCCAGTACTTC.

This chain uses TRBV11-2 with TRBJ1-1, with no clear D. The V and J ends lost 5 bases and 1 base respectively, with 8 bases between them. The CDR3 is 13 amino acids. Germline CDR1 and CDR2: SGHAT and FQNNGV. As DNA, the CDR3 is TGTGCCAGCAGCACTCTCGGGAACACTGAAGCTTTCTTT. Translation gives CASSTLGNTEAFF. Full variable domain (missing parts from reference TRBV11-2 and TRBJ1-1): EAGVAQSPRYKIIEKRQSVAFWCNPISGHATLYWYQQILGQGPKLLIQFQNNGVVDDSQLPKDRFSAERLKGVDSTLKIQPAKLEDSAVYLCASSTLGNTEAFFGQGTRLTVV.

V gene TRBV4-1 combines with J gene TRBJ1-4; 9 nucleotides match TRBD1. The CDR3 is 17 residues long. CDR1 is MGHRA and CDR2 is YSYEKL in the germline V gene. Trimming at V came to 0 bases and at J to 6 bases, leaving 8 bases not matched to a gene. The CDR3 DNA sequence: TGCGCCAGCAGCCAAGATGGGAACAGGGGGCGACATGAAAAACTGTTTTTT. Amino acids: CASSQDGNRGRHEKLFF.

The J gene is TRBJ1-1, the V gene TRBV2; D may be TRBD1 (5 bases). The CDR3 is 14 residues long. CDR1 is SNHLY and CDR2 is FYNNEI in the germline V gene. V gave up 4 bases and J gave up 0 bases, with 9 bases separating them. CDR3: CASSGQPMNTEAFF. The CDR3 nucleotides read TGTGCCAGCAGTGGACAGCCCATGAACACTGAAGCTTTCTTT. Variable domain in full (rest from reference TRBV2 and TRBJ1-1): EPEVTQTPSHQVTQMGQEVILRCVPISNHLYFYWYRQILGQKVEFLVSFYNNEISEKSEIFDDQFSVERPDGSNFTLKIRSTKLEDSAMYFCASSGQPMNTEAFFGQGTRLTVV.

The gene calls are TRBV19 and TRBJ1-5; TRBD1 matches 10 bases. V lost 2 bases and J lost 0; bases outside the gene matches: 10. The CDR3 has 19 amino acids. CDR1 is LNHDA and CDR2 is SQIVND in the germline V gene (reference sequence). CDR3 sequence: CASSITRDRGYYSNQPQHF. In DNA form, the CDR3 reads TGTGCCAGTAGTATAACCCGGGACAGGGGTTACTATAGCAATCAGCCCCAGCATTTT.

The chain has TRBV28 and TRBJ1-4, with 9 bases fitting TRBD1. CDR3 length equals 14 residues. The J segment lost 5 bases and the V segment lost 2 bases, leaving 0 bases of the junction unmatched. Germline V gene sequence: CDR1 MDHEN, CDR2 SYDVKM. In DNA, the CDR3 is TGTGCCAGCAGTTTAGGGACAGGGAATGAAAAACTGTTTTTT. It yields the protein CASSLGTGNEKLFF.

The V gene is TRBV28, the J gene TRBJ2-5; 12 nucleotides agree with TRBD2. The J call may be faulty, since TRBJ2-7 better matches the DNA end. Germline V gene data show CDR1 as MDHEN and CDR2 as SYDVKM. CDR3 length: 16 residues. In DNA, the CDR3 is TGTGCCAGCAGTTCTCACGGACTAGCGGGGTTCTACGAGCAGTACTTC. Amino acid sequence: CASSSHGLAGFYEQYF.

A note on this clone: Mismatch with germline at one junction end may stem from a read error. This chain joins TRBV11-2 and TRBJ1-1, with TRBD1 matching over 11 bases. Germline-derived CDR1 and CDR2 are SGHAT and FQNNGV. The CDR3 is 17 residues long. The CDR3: CTSSHGTGGYMNTEAFF. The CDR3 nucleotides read TGTACCAGCAGCCACGGGACAGGGGGATACATGAACACTGAAGCTTTCTTT.

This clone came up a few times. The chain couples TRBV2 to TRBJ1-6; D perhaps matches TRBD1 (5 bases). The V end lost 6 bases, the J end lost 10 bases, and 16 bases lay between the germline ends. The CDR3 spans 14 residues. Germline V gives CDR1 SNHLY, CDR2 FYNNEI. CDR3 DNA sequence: TGTGCCAGCAGCGCGGGAGGGACGATCTCACCCCTCCACTTT. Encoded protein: CASSAGGTISPLHF.

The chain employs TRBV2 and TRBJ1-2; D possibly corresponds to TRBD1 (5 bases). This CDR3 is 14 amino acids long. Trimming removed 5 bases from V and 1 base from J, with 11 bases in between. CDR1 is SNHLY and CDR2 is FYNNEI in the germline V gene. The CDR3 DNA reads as TGTGCCAGCAGTTTCAATCAGGGTAACTATGGCTACACCTTC. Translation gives CASSFNQGNYGYTF.

The CDR3: CASSLSAGRHTGELFF. CDR3 bases: TGTGCCAGCAGTTTATCGGCAGGGAGGCACACCGGGGAGCTGTTTTTT. This sequence joins TRBV27 and TRBJ2-2; possible D gene TRBD2, 6 bases. This CDR3 contains 16 residues. V lost 0 bases to trimming and J lost 3 bases, with 11 bases between them. Germline CDR1 is MNHEY and CDR2 is SMNVEV (reference sequence).